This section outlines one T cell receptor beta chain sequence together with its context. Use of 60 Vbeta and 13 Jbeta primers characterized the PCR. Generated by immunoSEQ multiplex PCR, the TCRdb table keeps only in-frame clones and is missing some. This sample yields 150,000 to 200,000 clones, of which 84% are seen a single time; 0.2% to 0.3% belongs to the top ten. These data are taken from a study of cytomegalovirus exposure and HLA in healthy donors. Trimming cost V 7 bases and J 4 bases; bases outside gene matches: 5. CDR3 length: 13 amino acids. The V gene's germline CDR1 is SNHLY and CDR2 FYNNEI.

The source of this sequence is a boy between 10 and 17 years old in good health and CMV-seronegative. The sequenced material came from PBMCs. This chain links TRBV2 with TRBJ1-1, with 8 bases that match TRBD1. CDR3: CASNTRGLTEAFF. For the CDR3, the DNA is TGTGCCAGCAATACCAGGGGGCTCACTGAAGCTTTCTTT.